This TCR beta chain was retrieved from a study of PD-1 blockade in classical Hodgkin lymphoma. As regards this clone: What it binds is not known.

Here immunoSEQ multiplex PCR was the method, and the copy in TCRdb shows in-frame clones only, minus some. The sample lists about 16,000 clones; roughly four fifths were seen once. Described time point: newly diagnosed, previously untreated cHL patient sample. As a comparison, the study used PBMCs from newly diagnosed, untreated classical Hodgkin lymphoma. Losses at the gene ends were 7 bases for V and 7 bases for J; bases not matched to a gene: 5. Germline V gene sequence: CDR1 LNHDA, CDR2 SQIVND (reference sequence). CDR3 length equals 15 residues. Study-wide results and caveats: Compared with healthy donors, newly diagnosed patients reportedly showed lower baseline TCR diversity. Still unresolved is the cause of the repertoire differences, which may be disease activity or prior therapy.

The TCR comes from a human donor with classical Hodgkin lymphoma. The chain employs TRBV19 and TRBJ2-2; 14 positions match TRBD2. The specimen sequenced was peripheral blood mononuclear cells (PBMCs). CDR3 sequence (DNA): TGTGCCAGTATTACGGGACTAGCGGGAGTCGGGGAGCTGTTTTTT. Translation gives CASITGLAGVGELFF.